This is a list of T cell receptor beta chains from one sample in a study of T-cell memory formation after mild COVID-19. TCRdb reprocessed the 5' RACE reads with MiXCR, giving one entry per CDR3 protein. The sample consists of about 390,000 distinct CDR3 sequences, approximately 15% of them appearing once. Sequenced: PBMCs or a T cell subset sorted from them (not recorded which). These receptors were taken from a man aged 18 to 30 who had mild COVID-19 (a few samples of this study predate the infection). Cell type and time point are not known. The conserved cysteine and the conserved F or W are not part of the CDR3 here. Expanded clones get a size class; other rows say once, few or many, or leave the size out.

TRBV14	many	TRBJ2-5	ASSQGGQQETQY
TRBV5-1	few	TRBJ2-3	ASSLAGALDTQY
TRBV7-9	.	TRBJ1-1	ASSPRSGGITEAF
TRBV4-2	.	TRBJ1-2	ASSQDAGTYGYT
TRBV12-3/TRBV12-4	few	TRBJ1-5	ASAPGGKPQH
TRBV21-1	few	TRBJ1-4	AIPGPGSEKLF
TRBV4-3	few	TRBJ2-5	ASSQVKEGTQY
TRBV12-3/TRBV12-4	few	TRBJ2-1	ASSGPGTEKYNEQF
TRBV15	.	TRBJ2-5	ATGQGGFVGGETQY
TRBV5-1	few	TRBJ2-3	ASKMASGGDTQY
TRBV12-3/TRBV12-4	.	TRBJ1-2	ASRPSGQGNGYT
TRBV20-1	.	TRBJ1-5	SAQTDYSNQPHH
TRBV27	.	TRBJ2-5	ASRGSEMGEEETQY
TRBV7-6	many	TRBJ2-1	ASSPGGGSYNEQF
TRBV4-2	few	TRBJ2-7	ASSQDGLAGVYEQY
TRBV7-9	.	TRBJ2-3	ASSSAGRDTQY
TRBV2	.	TRBJ2-3	ASKVGGNTQY
TRBV27	few	TRBJ2-5	ASRYQETQY
TRBV18	many	TRBJ1-1	ASSTTGIGNTEAF
TRBV5-1	.	TRBJ1-2	ASSWRGADYGYT
TRBV5-6	.	TRBJ1-1	ASSLVHRVNTEAF
TRBV2	few	TRBJ2-3	ASSVMADTQY
TRBV7-2	.	TRBJ2-3	ASTKGGVAGTDTQY